This entry is about one TCR beta chain. These data come from a study of blood T cell repertoires in COVID-19. Study overall: Material from acute and convalescent COVID-19 was sourced from the United States, Italy and Spain. PBMCs, B-cell-depleted T cells, or T cells provided the cDNA or gDNA that made up the material.

Living in 24 US areas, the participants were between roughly 18 and 90 years of age. Per the original methods: Amplification from reference gene primers served as the basis for estimated nucleated cell counts. TCRdb keeps only in-frame clones here, not all; method: immunoSEQ multiplex PCR. For V, J and clone size, that table is used; D and trimming come from the DNA. The table records under 400,000 clones, about 90% of them present only once. The CDR3 runs to 13 residues. V lost 8 bases to trimming and J lost 2 bases, with 9 bases between them. Germline V gives CDR1 MNHEY, CDR2 SVGAGI. The sample taken for sequencing was PBMCs or T cells enriched from blood (not recorded which). The chain carries TRBV6-5 and TRBJ1-4; the D is unclear. The TCR was taken from a man in his forties or fifties in a cohort exposed to, infected with or recovered from COVID-19 (not recorded which). CDR3 sequence reads: CASRRKTNEKLFF. The CDR3 DNA reads as TGTGCCAGCCGGCGGAAGACTAATGAAAAACTGTTTTTT.